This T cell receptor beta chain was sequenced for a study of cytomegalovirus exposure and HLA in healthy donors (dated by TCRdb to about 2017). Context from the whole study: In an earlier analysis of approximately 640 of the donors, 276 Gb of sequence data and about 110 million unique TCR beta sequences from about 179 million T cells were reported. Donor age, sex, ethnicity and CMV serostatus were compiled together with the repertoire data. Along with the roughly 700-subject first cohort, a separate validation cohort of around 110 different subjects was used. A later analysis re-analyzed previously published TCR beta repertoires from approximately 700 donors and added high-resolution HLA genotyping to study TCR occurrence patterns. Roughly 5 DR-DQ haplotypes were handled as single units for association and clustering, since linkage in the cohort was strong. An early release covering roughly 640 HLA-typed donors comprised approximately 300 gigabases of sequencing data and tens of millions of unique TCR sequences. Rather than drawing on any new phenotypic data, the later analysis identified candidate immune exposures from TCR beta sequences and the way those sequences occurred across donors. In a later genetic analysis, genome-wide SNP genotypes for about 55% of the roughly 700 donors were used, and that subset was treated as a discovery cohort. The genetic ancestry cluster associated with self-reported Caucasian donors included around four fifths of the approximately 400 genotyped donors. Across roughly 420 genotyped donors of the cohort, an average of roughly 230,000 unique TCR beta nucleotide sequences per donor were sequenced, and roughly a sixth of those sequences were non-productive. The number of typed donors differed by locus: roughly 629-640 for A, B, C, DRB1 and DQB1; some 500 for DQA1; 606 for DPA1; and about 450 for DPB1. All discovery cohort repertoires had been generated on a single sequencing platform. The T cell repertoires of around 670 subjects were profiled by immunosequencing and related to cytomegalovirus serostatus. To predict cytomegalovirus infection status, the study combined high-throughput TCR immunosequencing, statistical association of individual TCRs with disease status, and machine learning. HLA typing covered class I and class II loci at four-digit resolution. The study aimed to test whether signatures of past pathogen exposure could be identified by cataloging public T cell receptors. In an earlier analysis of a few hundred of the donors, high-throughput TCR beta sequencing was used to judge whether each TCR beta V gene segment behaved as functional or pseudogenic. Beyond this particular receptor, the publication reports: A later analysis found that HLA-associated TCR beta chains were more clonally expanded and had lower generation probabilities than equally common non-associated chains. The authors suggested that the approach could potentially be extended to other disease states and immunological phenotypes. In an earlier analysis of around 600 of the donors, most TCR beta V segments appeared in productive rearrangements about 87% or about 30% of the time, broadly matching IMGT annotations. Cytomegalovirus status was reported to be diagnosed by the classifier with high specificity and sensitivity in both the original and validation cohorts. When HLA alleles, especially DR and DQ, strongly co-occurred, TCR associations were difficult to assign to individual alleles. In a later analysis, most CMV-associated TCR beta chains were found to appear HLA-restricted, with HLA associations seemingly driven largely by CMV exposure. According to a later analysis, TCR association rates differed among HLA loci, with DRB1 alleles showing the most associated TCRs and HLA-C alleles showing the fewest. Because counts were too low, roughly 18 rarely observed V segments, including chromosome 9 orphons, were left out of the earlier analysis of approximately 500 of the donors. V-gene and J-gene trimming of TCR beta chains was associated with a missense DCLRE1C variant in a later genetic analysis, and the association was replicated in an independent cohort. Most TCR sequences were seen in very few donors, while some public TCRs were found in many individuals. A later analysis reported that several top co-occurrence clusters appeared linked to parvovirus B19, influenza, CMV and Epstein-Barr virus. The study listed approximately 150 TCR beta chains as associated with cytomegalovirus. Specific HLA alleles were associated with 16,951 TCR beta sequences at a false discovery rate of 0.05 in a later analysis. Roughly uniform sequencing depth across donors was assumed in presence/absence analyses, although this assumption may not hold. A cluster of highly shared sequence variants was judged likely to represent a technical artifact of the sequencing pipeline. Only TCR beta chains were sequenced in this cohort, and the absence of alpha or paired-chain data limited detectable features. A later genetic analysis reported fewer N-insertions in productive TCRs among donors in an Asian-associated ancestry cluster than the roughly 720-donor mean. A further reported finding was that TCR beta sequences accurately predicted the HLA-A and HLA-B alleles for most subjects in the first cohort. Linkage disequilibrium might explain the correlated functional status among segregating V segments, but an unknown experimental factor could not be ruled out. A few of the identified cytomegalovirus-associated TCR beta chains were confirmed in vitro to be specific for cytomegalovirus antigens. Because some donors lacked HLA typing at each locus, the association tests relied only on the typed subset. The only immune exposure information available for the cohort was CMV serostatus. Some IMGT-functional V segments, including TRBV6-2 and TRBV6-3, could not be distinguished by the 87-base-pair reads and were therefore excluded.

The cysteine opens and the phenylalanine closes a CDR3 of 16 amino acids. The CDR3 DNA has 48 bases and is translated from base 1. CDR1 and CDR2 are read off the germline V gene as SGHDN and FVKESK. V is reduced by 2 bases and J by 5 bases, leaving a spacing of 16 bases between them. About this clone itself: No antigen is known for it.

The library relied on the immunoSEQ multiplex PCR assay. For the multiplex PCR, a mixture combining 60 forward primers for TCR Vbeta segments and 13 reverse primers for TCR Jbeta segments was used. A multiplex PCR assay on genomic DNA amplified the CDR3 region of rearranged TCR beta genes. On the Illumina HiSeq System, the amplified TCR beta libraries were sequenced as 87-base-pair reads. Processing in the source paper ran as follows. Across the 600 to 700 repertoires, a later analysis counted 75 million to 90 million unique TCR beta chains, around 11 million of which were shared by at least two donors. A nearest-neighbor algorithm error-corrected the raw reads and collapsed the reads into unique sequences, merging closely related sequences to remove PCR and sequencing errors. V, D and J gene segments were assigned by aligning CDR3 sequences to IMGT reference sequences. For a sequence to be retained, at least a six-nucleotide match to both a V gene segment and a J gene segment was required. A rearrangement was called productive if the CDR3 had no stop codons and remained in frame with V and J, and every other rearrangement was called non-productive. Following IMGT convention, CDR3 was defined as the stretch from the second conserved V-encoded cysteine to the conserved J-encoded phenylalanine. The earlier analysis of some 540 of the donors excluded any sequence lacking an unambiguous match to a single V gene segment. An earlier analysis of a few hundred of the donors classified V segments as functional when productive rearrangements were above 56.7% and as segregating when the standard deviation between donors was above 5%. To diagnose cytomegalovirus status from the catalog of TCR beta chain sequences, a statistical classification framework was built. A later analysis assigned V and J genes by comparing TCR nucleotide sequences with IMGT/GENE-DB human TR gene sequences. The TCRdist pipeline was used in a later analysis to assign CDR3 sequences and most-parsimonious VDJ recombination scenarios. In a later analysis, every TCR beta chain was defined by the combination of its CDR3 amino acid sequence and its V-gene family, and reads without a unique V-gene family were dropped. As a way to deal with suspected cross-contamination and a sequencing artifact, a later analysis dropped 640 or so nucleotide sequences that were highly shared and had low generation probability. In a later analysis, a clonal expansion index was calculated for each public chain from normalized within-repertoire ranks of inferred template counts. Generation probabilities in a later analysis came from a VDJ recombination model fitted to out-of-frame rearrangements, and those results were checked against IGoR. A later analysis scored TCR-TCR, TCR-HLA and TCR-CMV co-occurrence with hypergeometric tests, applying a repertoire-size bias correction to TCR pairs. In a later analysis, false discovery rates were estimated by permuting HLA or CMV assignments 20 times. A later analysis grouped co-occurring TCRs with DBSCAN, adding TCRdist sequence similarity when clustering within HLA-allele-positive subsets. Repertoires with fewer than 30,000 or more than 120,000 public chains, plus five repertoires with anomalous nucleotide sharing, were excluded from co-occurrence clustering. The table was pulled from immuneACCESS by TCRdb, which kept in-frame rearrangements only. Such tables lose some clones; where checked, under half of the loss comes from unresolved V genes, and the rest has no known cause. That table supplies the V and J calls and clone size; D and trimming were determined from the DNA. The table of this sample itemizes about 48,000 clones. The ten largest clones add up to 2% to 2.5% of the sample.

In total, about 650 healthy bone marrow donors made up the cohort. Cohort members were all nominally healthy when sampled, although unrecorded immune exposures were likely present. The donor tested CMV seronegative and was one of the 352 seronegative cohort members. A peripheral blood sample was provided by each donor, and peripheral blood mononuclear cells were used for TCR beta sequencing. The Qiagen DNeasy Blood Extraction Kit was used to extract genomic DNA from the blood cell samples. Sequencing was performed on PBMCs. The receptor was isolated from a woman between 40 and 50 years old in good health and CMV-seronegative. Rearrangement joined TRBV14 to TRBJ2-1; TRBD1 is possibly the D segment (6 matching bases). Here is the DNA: TGTGCCAGCAGCCAATGGGTGGACAGCCCCGACAATGAGCAGTTCTTC. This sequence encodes CASSQWVDSPDNEQFF. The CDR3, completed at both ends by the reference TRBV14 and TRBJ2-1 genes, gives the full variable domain EAGVTQFPSHSVIEKGQTVTLRCDPISGHDNLYWYRRVMGKEIKFLLHFVKESKQDESGMPNNRFLAERTGGTYSTLKVQPAELEDSGVYFCASSQWVDSPDNEQFFGPGTRLTVL.